The clone carrying this TCR beta chain appeared a few times. This specimen belongs to a study of low-dose radiotherapy and immunotherapy resistance in tumors. Study overall: Cohort 2's total reached 13 Gy over 26 weeks, at 1 Gy per fraction every two weeks. Nivolumab was given to patients as a 240 mg flat dose every two weeks, and ipilimumab at 1 mg/kg every six weeks. Both were delivered intravenously. Each two-week cycle included intravenous cyclophosphamide 200 mg/m2, given one day before radiation and immunotherapy.

Documented time point: after trial treatment. The treatment denotes: LDRT plus nivolumab, ipilimumab, low-dose cyclophosphamide and aspirin (RACIN trial). Nivolumab, ipilimumab, aspirin, low-dose cyclophosphamide and low-dose radiotherapy were all administered to the donors. TRAV and TRBV primers primed cDNA for both TCRalpha and TCRbeta. TCR amplification involved 20 PCR cycles with a constant-region primer and V-primer adapter. A single record per CDR3 protein comes from TCRdb applying MiXCR to the reads. The profile shows about 100,000 distinct CDR3 sequences, roughly 20% of them singletons. Per the germline V gene, CDR1 is SGHTA and CDR2 is FQGNSA. The CDR3 sequence is 14 residues long. V gave up 3 bases and J gave up 2 bases; unmatched junction bases: 4.

The rearrangement links TRBV7-2 to TRBJ2-7, with 7 bases identical to TRBD2. Here the sequenced sample was PBMCs, taken after low-dose radiotherapy plus immunotherapy. The sequence was obtained from a male donor with prostate cancer. This CDR3 is CASSFRRETYEQYF. CDR3 nucleotide sequence: TGTGCCAGCAGCTTTCGGCGGGAGACCTACGAGCAGTACTTC.